Presented here are 25 T cell receptor beta chains from one specimen sequenced in a study of blood T cell repertoires in COVID-19. Using immunoSEQ multiplex PCR, the repertoire was profiled, and TCRdb retains in-frame clones only, with some absent. This sample has 150,000 to 200,000 clones, with around 85% found just once. Input material: peripheral blood. The receptors originated from a woman older than 75 with acute or convalescent COVID-19.

The chain recombines TRBV7-2 with TRBJ2-3; D may be TRBD1 (6 bases). The length of the CDR3 is 15 residues. The V and J ends lost 3 bases and 1 base respectively, with 11 bases between them. Germline V lookup: CDR1 SGHTA, CDR2 FQGNSA. The CDR3 spells CASSFRGQRTDTQYF. The CDR3 region has the DNA TGTGCCAGCAGCTTCAGGGGCCAGCGCACAGATACGCAGTATTTT.

This clone was seen just once. The genes are TRBV6-6 and TRBJ2-7, with D tentatively TRBD2 (6 bases). In germline, CDR1 is MNHNY, CDR2 SVGAGI (reference sequence). V was clipped by 4 bases and J by 6 bases, with 19 bases between them. The CDR3 length is 15 residues. This chain's CDR3 is CASSSLLREKLEQYF. DNA for the CDR3: TGTGCCAGCAGTTCCCTCCTACGGGAGAAGCTCGAGCAGTACTTC.

The chain couples TRBV5-4 to TRBJ1-4, with D possibly TRBD1 on 6 matching bases. This CDR3 is built from 17 residues. Germline-derived CDR1 and CDR2 are SGHNT and YYREEE (reference sequence). V lost 4 bases and J lost 4, with 20 bases in between. Here the CDR3 reads CASSRGGGSTFNEKLFF. The CDR3 DNA sequence: TGTGCCAGCAGCCGGGGCGGGGGCTCGACCTTTAATGAAAAACTGTTTTTT.

The chain combines TRBV2 with TRBJ1-4; D gene ambiguous. This CDR3 is built from 15 residues. V was trimmed by 1 base and J by 5 bases, leaving 11 bases between them. Germline V lookup: CDR1 SNHLY, CDR2 FYNNEI. CDR3 DNA sequence: TGTGCCAGCAGTGAAGGGTCCGGTTGGAATGAAAAACTGTTTTTT. Encoded protein: CASSEGSGWNEKLFF.

The chain employs TRBV7-9 and TRBJ1-4; 7 bases align to TRBD1. The CDR3 totals 17 residues. Germline V lookup: CDR1 SEHNR, CDR2 FQNEAQ (reference sequence). V gave up 5 bases and J gave up 7 bases; unmatched junction bases: 16. The CDR3 reads CASSQRQGMRESEKLFF. The DNA for the CDR3 is TGTGCCAGCAGCCAAAGACAGGGCATGAGGGAGTCTGAAAAACTGTTTTTT.

The V and J genes are TRBV4-1 and TRBJ2-7; maybe TRBD2 (5 bases). Per the germline V gene, CDR1 is MGHRA and CDR2 is YSYEKL. The V end was cut by 0 bases, the J end by 5 bases, with 14 bases between. The CDR3 is 15 amino acids. In DNA, the CDR3 is TGCGCCAGCAGCCAAGAAGCAGAGGGTTATAACGAGCAGTACTTC. Translating gives CASSQEAEGYNEQYF.

V usage is TRBV5-1 and J usage is TRBJ2-3; the match to TRBD2 covers 11 bases. The CDR3 extends over 16 amino acids. After removal of 4 bases from V and 2 bases from J, the junction contained 6 bases not matched to a gene. The germline gives CDR1 SGHRS, CDR2 YFSETQ. CDR3 amino acids: CASSLEGLADTDTQYF. CDR3 nucleotide sequence: TGCGCCAGCAGCCTAGAGGGACTAGCGGACACAGATACGCAGTATTTT. Using reference TRBV5-1 and TRBJ2-3 for the parts outside the CDR3, the full variable domain is KAGVTQTPRYLIKTRGQQVTLSCSPISGHRSVSWYQQTPGQGLQFLFEYFSETQRNKGNFPGRFSGRQFSNSRSEMNVSTLELGDSALYLCASSLEGLADTDTQYFGPGTRLTVL.

The V call is TRBV4-1, the J call TRBJ1-4; perhaps TRBD1 as D (5 bases). V was pared by 5 bases and J by 8 bases, with 15 bases between. Germline V lookup: CDR1 MGHRA, CDR2 YSYEKL. The CDR3 sequence is 14 residues long. The CDR3 DNA sequence: TGCGCCAGCAGCTCCCGGGGGGTAACCGAAAAACTGTTTTTT. It translates to CASSSRGVTEKLFF.

CDR3 bases: TGTGCCAGCAGCTCTACTGCACCAAACTATGGCTACACCTTC. Its protein product is CASSSTAPNYGYTF. The chain couples TRBV5-6 to TRBJ1-2; no clear D. CDR3 length equals 14 residues. V lost 3 bases to trimming and J lost 2 bases, with 11 bases between them. Per the germline V gene, CDR1 is SGHDT and CDR2 is YYEEEE.

This chain uses TRBV10-2 with TRBJ1-4; D may be TRBD1 (5 bases). CDR1 is WSHSY, CDR2 SAAADI, per germline. The CDR3 is 14 amino acids. Trimming took 3 bases from V and 8 from J, leaving 13 bases between them. This chain's CDR3 is CASSERGPWEKLFF. DNA of the CDR3: TGCGCCAGCAGTGAAAGGGGCCCATGGGAAAAACTGTTTTTT.

V gene TRBV7-2 combines with J gene TRBJ1-2, with 11 bases that match TRBD1. This CDR3 has 13 amino acids. V was pared by 3 bases and J by 11 bases, with 5 bases of the junction left unmatched. Germline V gene sequence: CDR1 SGHTA, CDR2 FQGNSA. CDR3 nucleotide sequence: TGTGCCAGCAGCTTCCGGGGGACAGGGGGTTACACCTTC. Protein product: CASSFRGTGGYTF.

Only a few counts were recorded for this clone. The genes are TRBV5-4 and TRBJ1-5; tentative D call: TRBD1 (6 bases). This CDR3 is 15 amino acids long. Germline CDR1 reads SGHNT; CDR2 reads YYREEE (reference sequence). V lost 2 bases, J lost 7 bases, and 16 bases lay in between. The chain's CDR3 is CASSLGPGEGQPQHF. The CDR3 bases are TGTGCCAGCAGCTTAGGCCCAGGGGAGGGGCAGCCCCAGCATTTT.

This clone came up once. The rearrangement joins TRBV7-9 to TRBJ2-7, with D possibly TRBD1 on 5 matching bases. V was pared by 1 base and J by 0 bases, with 10 bases between. This CDR3 region has 15 residues. Germline lookup yields CDR1 SEHNR and CDR2 FQNEAQ (reference sequence). The CDR3 DNA reads TGTGCCAGCAGCTTAGAGGGGTCGAGCTCCTACGAGCAGTACTTC. Protein product: CASSLEGSSSYEQYF. The full variable domain, rest sourced from reference TRBV7-9 and TRBJ2-7, is DTGVSQNPRHKITKRGQNVTFRCDPISEHNRLYWYRQTLGQGPEFLTYFQNEAQLEKSRLLSDRFSAERPKGSFSTLEIQRTEQGDSAMYLCASSLEGSSSYEQYFGPGTRLTVT.

The genes are TRBV19 and TRBJ1-6; 8 bases map to TRBD1. This CDR3 is built from 15 residues. Unmatched junction bases numbered 4, after V lost 3 bases and J lost 6 bases. The germline CDR1 and CDR2 sequences are LNHDA and SQIVND (reference sequence). The CDR3 DNA sequence: TGTGCCAGTAGTATCACCACAGGGGGTAATTCACCCCTCCACTTT. Translated, it gives CASSITTGGNSPLHF.

This chain connects TRBV11-2 to TRBJ2-7; TRBD2 agrees at 12 bases. This CDR3 contains 19 residues. The germline V gene has CDR1 SGHAT and CDR2 FQNNGV. The trim removed 5 bases at V and 0 bases at J, leaving 14 bases unmatched. The CDR3 protein is CASSPRGGTSGHLSYEQYF. The CDR3 DNA reads TGTGCCAGCAGCCCACGGGGTGGGACTAGCGGGCACCTCTCCTACGAGCAGTACTTC.

The genes are TRBV18 and TRBJ2-7; TRBD1 might be the D (5 bases). CDR3 length: 15 amino acids. Deletions cut 3 bases from V and 2 bases from J, with 14 bases between. The V gene's germline CDR1 is KGHSH and CDR2 LQKENI. The CDR3 nucleotides are TGTGCCAGCTCACCGTGGCAGGGTAGGGCCTACGAGCAGTACTTC. As protein: CASSPWQGRAYEQYF.

This chain connects TRBV5-4 to TRBJ1-1, with a weak D call TRBD1 (5 bases). Looked up from germline, CDR1 is SGHNT and CDR2 is YYREEE (reference sequence). This CDR3 has 14 residues. Trimming pared 2 bases from V and 1 base from J, leaving 9 bases between. The CDR3 DNA is TGTGCCAGCAGCTTCCGTAGGGGGAACACTGAAGCTTTCTTT. It translates to CASSFRRGNTEAFF.

This clone appeared once. In nucleotides, the CDR3 is TGCGCCAGCAGCTTGGCCCAGGGGTTGAGGACAGATACGCAGTATTTT. Residues: CASSLAQGLRTDTQYF. The chain links TRBV5-1 to TRBJ2-3, with D tentatively TRBD1 (6 bases). CDR1 SGHRS and CDR2 YFSETQ come from the germline V gene. The CDR3 covers 16 residues. V lost 0 bases, J lost 3 bases, and 14 bases lay in between.

The V call is TRBV6-5, the J call TRBJ2-6; maybe TRBD1 (6 bases). V lost 2 bases and J lost 2, with 7 bases in between. The CDR3 is 15 residues long. Per germline, CDR1 MNHEY and CDR2 SVGAGI. The CDR3 DNA follows: TGTGCCAGCAGTTACACAGGGACTGGGGCCAACGTCCTGACTTTC. Translated: CASSYTGTGANVLTF.

The chain uses TRBV21-1 and TRBJ2-7; the table's D call, TRBD2, was not checked against the DNA. TRBV21-1 is tagged as a pseudogene. The CDR3 is 16 amino acids. CDR3 DNA sequence: TGTGCCAGCAGCCGAAGGTCGGCGGGAGGAGCCTACGAGCAGTACTTC. It codes for CASSRRSAGGAYEQYF.

The genes are TRBV5-1 and TRBJ1-6; 7 nucleotides agree with TRBD1. Trimming took 4 bases from V and 11 from J; bases not matched to a gene: 6. CDR3 length: 13 amino acids. In germline, CDR1 is SGHRS, CDR2 YFSETQ. The CDR3 loop is CASSRGQDPPLHF. CDR3 nucleotide sequence: TGCGCCAGCAGCCGAGGACAGGATCCACCCCTCCACTTT.

V usage is TRBV6-6 and J usage is TRBJ1-5; TRBD1 might be the D (6 bases). This CDR3 region has 14 residues. The germline gives CDR1 MNHNY, CDR2 SVGAGI (reference sequence). V shed 6 bases and J shed 4 bases, with 13 bases lying between them. CDR3 sequence reads: CASRGGGANQPQHF. CDR3 nucleotides: TGTGCCAGCAGGGGCGGGGGGGCGAATCAGCCCCAGCATTTT.

This chain joins TRBV19 and TRBJ2-6; no reliable D call. The germline gives CDR1 LNHDA, CDR2 SQIVND (reference sequence). V shed 5 bases and J shed 0 bases, with 5 bases lying between them. CDR3 length equals 14 residues. The CDR3 spells CASSSLSGANVLTF. The CDR3, as DNA: TGTGCCAGTAGTTCCCTCTCTGGGGCCAACGTCCTGACTTTC.

J is TRBJ2-7 and V is TRBV15, with 12 bases lining up with TRBD2. J was trimmed by 6 bases and V by 0 bases; bases with no gene match: 6. The CDR3 length is 16 residues. Germline CDR1 is LNHNV and CDR2 is YYDKDF (reference sequence). The CDR3 protein is CATSRDLTSGRSEQYF. The CDR3 DNA reads TGTGCCACCAGCAGAGATCTCACTAGCGGGAGGTCCGAGCAGTACTTC.

The rearrangement uses TRBV2 and TRBJ1-1; D is unclear. The length of the CDR3 is 14 residues. The V gene lost 5 bases and the J gene lost 2 bases, with 12 bases spanning the gap. Per the germline V gene, CDR1 is SNHLY and CDR2 is FYNNEI. The CDR3 spells CASSPISFNTEAFF. The CDR3 coding sequence is TGTGCCAGCAGTCCAATAAGCTTTAACACTGAAGCTTTCTTT.